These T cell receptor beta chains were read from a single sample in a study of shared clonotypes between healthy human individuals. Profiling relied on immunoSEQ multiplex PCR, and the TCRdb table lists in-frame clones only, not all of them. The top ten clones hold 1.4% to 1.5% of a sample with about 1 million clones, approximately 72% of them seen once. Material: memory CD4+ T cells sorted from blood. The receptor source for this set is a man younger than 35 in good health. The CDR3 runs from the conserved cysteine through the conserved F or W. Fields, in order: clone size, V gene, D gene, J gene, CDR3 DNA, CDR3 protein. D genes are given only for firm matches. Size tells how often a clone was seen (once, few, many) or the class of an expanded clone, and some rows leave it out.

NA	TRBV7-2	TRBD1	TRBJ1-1	TGTGCCAGCAGCTTTGACAGGGGTGGAGAAGCTTTCTTT	CASSFDRGGEAFF
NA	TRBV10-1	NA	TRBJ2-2	TGCGCCAGCAGTGTGGGTAGGGTGAACACCGGGGAGCTGTTTTTT	CASSVGRVNTGELFF
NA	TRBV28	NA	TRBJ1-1	TGTGCCAGCAGTTCACAGGGATATGAAGCTTTCTTT	CASSSQGYEAFF
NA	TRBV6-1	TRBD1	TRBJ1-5	TGTGCCAGCAGTCCCCGGGACAGGGCTCATCAGCCCCAGCATTTT	CASSPRDRAHQPQHF
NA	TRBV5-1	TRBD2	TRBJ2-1	TGCGCCAGCAGCCCCGGACTAGCGGGGTATGAGCAGTTCTTC	CASSPGLAGYEQFF
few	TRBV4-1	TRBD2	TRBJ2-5	TGCGCCAGCGGCTCTAGCGGCCCCCTCCGAGAGACCCAGTACTTC	CASGSSGPLRETQYF
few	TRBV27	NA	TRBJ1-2	TGTGCCAGCAGTCAAGGGGTGGCTGAAATCTATGGCTACACCTTC	CASSQGVAEIYGYTF
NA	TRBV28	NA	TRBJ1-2	TGTGCCAGCCTGGTAGGAGGGGACGTCAACTATGGCTACACCTTC	CASLVGGDVNYGYTF
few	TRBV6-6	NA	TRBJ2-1	TGTGCCAGGATGATGGACAGTTCCTACAATGAGCAGTTCTTC	CARMMDSSYNEQFF
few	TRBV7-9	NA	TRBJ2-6	TGTGCCAGCAGCTTAGGAGCCTCTGGGGCCAACGTCCTGACTTTC	CASSLGASGANVLTF
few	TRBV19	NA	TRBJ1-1	TGTGCCAGTAGTATTTCGGTGGGAAACACTGAAGCTTTCTTT	CASSISVGNTEAFF
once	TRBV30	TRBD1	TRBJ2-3	TGTGCCTGGAGTCTCGTACGGGACAGGGCAGATACGCAGTATTTT	CAWSLVRDRADTQYF
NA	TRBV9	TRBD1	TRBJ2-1	TGTGCCAGCAGCGTAGCTACGGGACAGGGCTACAATGAGCAGTTCTTC	CASSVATGQGYNEQFF
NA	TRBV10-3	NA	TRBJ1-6	TGTGCCATCAGTGGGACCGGAGGTGATTCACCCCTCCACTTT	CAISGTGGDSPLHF
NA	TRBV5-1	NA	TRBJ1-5	TGCGCCAGCAGCCCAGGGTTAGATCAGCCCCAGCATTTT	CASSPGLDQPQHF
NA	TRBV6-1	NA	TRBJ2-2	TGTGCCAGCAGTGTGGACAGCGCGAACACCGGGGAGCTGTTTTTT	CASSVDSANTGELFF
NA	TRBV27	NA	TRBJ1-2	TGTGCCAGCAGTTCGACTCTCCTGACTTTGTATGGTGGCTACACCTTC	CASSSTLLTLYGGYTF
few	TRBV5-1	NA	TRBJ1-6	TGCGCCAGCAGCTTGGGCAGGGAGGGTAGCTCCTATAATTCACCCCTCCACTTT	CASSLGREGSSYNSPLHF
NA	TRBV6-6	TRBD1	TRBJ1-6	TGTGCCAGCATTACCGACAGGGATTATTCACCCCTCCACTTT	CASITDRDYSPLHF
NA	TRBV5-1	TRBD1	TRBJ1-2	TGCGCCAGCAGAGCCGGGACAGGGGGCTTCGGCTACACCTTC	CASRAGTGGFGYTF
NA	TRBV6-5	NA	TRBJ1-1	TGTGCCAGCAGAAACCTCCAGCCCATGAACACTGAAGCTTTCTTT	CASRNLQPMNTEAFF
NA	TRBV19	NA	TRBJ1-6	TGTGCCAGTACCCGCGCGGAGGTTGGCTCACCCCTCCACTTT	CASTRAEVGSPLHF
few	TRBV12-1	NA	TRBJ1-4	TGTGCCACCGGGGGCTGTAGGGCGGATGAAAAACTGTTTTTT	CATGGCRADEKLFF
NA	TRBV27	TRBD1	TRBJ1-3	TGTGCCAGCATAACACAGGGGTACTTATCTGGAAACACCATATATTTT	CASITQGYLSGNTIYF
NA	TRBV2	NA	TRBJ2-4	TGTGCCAGCAGTACACTTGGGGTAACCAAAAACATTCAGTACTTC	CASSTLGVTKNIQYF
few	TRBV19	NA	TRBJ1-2	TGTGCCAGTAGCAACCCTTCTCTTAACTATGGCTACACCTTC	CASSNPSLNYGYTF
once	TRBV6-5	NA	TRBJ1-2	TGTGCCAGCAGTTACTACAGGGAGGCGACCTATGGCTACACCTTC	CASSYYREATYGYTF
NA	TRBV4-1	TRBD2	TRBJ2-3	TGCGCCAGCAGCCAAGTACCGGGACTAGCAGCCAACACAGATACGCAGTATTTT	CASSQVPGLAANTDTQYF
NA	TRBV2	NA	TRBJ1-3	TGTGCCAGCAGTGTGGGGCAGCTTTCTGGAAACACCATATATTTT	CASSVGQLSGNTIYF
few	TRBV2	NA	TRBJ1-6	TGTGCCAGCAGTGGACCGGGACGGAAGAATTCACCCCTCCACTTT	CASSGPGRKNSPLHF
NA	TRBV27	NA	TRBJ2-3	TGTGCCAGCAGTTTGTCCAGGGTGGGGACAGATACGCAGTATTTT	CASSLSRVGTDTQYF
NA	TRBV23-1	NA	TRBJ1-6	TGCGCCAGCAGTCAAACCCGCAGCCGGGACCCTAATTCACCCCTCCACTTT	CASSQTRSRDPNSPLHF
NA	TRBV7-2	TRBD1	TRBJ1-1	TGTGCCAGCAGCCGACAGGGGGGAGGGAACACTGAAGCTTTCTTT	CASSRQGGGNTEAFF
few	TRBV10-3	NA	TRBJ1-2	TGTGCCATCAGTGAACAGGGAGGTAGTATTGGGGGCTACACCTTC	CAISEQGGSIGGYTF
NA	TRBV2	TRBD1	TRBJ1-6	TGTGCCAGCAGTGATGTTAACAGGGGGGCAAATTCACCCCTCCACTTT	CASSDVNRGANSPLHF
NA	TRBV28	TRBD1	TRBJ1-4	TGTGCCAGCAGCACAACAGGGGCTAATGAAAAACTGTTTTTT	CASSTTGANEKLFF
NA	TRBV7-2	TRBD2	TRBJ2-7	TGTGCCAGCAGCTTAGTGACTAGCGGGAGACTTTACGAGCAGTACTTC	CASSLVTSGRLYEQYF
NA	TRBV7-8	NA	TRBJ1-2	TGTGCCAGCAGCTTACGCCTGCCCTATGGCTACACCTTC	CASSLRLPYGYTF
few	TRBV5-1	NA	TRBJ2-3	TGCGCCAGCAGCTTAGGGACCCCGTCAGATACGCAGTATTTT	CASSLGTPSDTQYF
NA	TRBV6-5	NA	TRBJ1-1	TGTGCCGTTCAGGGTTGGAACACTGAAGCTTTCTTT	CAVQGWNTEAFF
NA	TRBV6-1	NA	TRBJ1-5	TGTGCCAGCAGTGAAGCGGCGGGGCCCACTCAGCCCCAGCATTTT	CASSEAAGPTQPQHF
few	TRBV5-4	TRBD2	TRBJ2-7	TGTGCCAGCAGCTTGGCGGTCGGGAGGAGTGACGAGCAGTACTTC	CASSLAVGRSDEQYF
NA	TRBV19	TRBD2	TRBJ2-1	TGTGCCAGTAGTATCACAGCGGGAGTGTCCTACAATGAGCAGTTCTTC	CASSITAGVSYNEQFF
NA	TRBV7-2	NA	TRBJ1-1	TGTGCCAGCAGCCTCGGGGGCACCCTGGGGGCTGAAGCTTTCTTT	CASSLGGTLGAEAFF
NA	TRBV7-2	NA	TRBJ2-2	TGTGCCAGCAGCTTAGTTAGGGTGAACACCGGGGAGCTGTTTTTT	CASSLVRVNTGELFF
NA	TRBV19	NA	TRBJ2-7	TGTGCCAGTAGTATCCTACGGGTCCTCGAGCAGTACTTC	CASSILRVLEQYF
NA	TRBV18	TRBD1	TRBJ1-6	TGTGCCAGCTCACCAAGACAGGGGATTGATTCACCCCTCCACTTT	CASSPRQGIDSPLHF
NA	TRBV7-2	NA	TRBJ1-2	TGTGCCAGCAGCTTAGTAAACTATGGCTACACCTTC	CASSLVNYGYTF